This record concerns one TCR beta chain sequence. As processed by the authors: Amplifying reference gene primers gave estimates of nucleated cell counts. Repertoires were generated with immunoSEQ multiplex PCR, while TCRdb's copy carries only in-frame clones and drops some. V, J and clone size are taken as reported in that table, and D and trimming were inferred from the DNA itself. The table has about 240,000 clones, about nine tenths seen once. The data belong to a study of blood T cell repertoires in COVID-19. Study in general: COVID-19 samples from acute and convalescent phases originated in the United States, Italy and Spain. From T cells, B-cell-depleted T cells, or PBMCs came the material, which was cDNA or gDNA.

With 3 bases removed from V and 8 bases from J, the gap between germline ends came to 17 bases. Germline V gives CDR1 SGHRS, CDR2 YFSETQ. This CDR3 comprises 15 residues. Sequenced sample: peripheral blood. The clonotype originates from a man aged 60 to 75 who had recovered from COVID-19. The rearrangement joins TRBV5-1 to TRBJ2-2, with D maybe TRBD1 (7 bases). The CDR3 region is CASSSEGQRGGELFF. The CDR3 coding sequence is TGCGCCAGCAGCTCGGAGGGACAGAGAGGGGGGGAGCTGTTTTTT.